The 29 T cell receptor beta chains below come from one sample, sequenced in a study of technical replicates of blood from four donors. TCRdb's table, derived via immunoSEQ multiplex PCR, lists solely in-frame clones and lacks some. The data show about 62,000 clones, roughly 86% seen once. The sequenced sample was PBMCs. The source of these receptors is a human donor in good health. Some clones in this sample may be carry-over from other donors' samples.

This chain joins TRBV13 and TRBJ2-2; no firm D call. Trimming took 4 bases from V and 6 from J, leaving 6 bases between them. The CDR3 spans 12 residues. Germline values: CDR1 PRHDT, CDR2 FYEKMQ (reference sequence). CDR3 DNA sequence: TGTGCCAGCAGCTCATTTCCCGGGGAGCTGTTTTTT. Translated, it gives CASSSFPGELFF.

The chain has TRBV7-9 and TRBJ1-1, with D hard to call. CDR3 length equals 11 residues. V was shortened by 8 bases and J by 4 bases, with 8 bases between the two germline ends. Germline V gene lookup returns CDR1 SEHNR and CDR2 FQNEAQ (reference sequence). The CDR3 is CASEFGTEAFF. The CDR3 DNA follows: TGTGCCAGCGAATTCGGCACTGAAGCTTTCTTT.

The J gene is TRBJ2-1, the V gene TRBV6-5; 10 positions match TRBD2. The ends lost 5 bases at V and 3 bases at J; junction bases unmatched: 4. Germline V gene data show CDR1 as MNHEY and CDR2 as SVGAGI. The CDR3 extends over 15 amino acids. This CDR3 reads CASSQRTSGYNEQFF. Here the CDR3 DNA reads TGTGCCAGCAGTCAGCGGACTAGCGGCTACAATGAGCAGTTCTTC.

The chain couples TRBV7-6 to TRBJ2-2; weak D call: TRBD1 (6 bases). V was cut by 0 bases and J by 1 base, with 6 bases left in between. Germline assignment: CDR1 SGHVS and CDR2 FNYEAQ. This CDR3 has 15 residues. The CDR3 here is CASSLADRNTGELFF. CDR3 nucleotide sequence: TGTGCCAGCAGCTTAGCGGACAGGAACACCGGGGAGCTGTTTTTT.

This clone has a handful of counts. J is TRBJ2-5 and V is TRBV7-6, with 11 bases matching TRBD1. Per the germline V gene, CDR1 is SGHVS and CDR2 is FNYEAQ. The CDR3 has 16 residues. The V gene end was trimmed by 5 bases and the J gene end by 4 bases; junction bases not matched to a gene: 9. The CDR3 DNA sequence: TGTGCCAGCAGCCCTGTCCCGGACAGGGGGCGAGAGACCCAGTACTTC. It codes for CASSPVPDRGRETQYF.

The rearrangement joins TRBV9 to TRBJ1-6, with TRBD1 matching 7 bases. Germline V gene lookup returns CDR1 SGDLS and CDR2 YYNGEE. CDR3 size: 14 residues. J gave up 9 bases and V 3 bases, and 6 bases lay outside the gene matches. The CDR3 loop reads CASSARQGGSPLHF. DNA of the CDR3: TGTGCCAGCAGCGCGAGACAGGGAGGTTCACCCCTCCACTTT.

The chain is built from TRBV12-2 and TRBJ2-5; the D call of TRBD2 is as the table states it, not checked on the DNA. TRBV12-2 is tagged as a pseudogene. This CDR3 contains 18 residues. The CDR3 bases are TGTGCAAGTCGCTTTCGGGGGGGAGTAGGACCGTTCCAAGAGACCCAGTACTTC. Translated, it gives CASRFRGGVGPFQETQYF.

The V call is TRBV5-5, the J call TRBJ2-7; possibly TRBD2 for D (5 bases). V shed 2 bases and J shed 3 bases, with 9 bases lying between them. The CDR3 covers 13 residues. CDR1 is SGHKS and CDR2 is YYEKEE in the germline V gene (reference sequence). DNA for the CDR3: TGTGCCAGCAGCTTCAGCGGTAGCTACGAGCAGTACTTC. This encodes CASSFSGSYEQYF. The full variable domain, in which reference TRBV5-5 and TRBJ2-7 provide the parts outside the CDR3, is DAGVTQSPTHLIKTRGQQVTLRCSPISGHKSVSWYQQVLGQGPQFIFQYYEKEERGRGNFPDRFSARQFPNYSSELNVNALLLGDSALYLCASSFSGSYEQYFGPGTRLTVT.

This chain joins TRBV12-5 and TRBJ2-5; the match to TRBD2 covers 10 bases. V lost 0 bases, J lost 4 bases, and 5 bases stayed unmatched. Germline values: CDR1 LGHNT, CDR2 FRNRAP. The CDR3 covers 16 residues. CDR3 protein: CASGLVIAGGAETQYF. As DNA, the CDR3 is TGTGCTAGTGGTTTGGTAATAGCGGGGGGCGCAGAGACCCAGTACTTC.

The chain has TRBV9 and TRBJ2-3; 8 bases line up with TRBD1. The CDR3 is made up of 15 amino acids. Germline V CDR1 and CDR2: SGDLS, YYNGEE. V trimming: 3 bases; J trimming: 2 bases; junction bases outside the gene matches: 5. DNA for the CDR3: TGTGCCAGCAGCGCAGGGACAGGAAACACAGATACGCAGTATTTT. It yields the protein CASSAGTGNTDTQYF. The complete variable domain, with remaining parts taken from reference TRBV9 and TRBJ2-3, reads DSGVTQTPKHLITATGQRVTLRCSPRSGDLSVYWYQQSLDQGLQFLIQYYNGEERAKGNILERFSAQQFPDLHSELNLSSLELGDSALYFCASSAGTGNTDTQYFGPGTRLTVL.

V gene TRBV5-5 combines with J gene TRBJ1-5; 9 nucleotides match TRBD1. V lost 4 bases to trimming and J lost 5 bases; unmatched junction nucleotides: 7. This CDR3 contains 15 residues. Germline V gene lookup returns CDR1 SGHKS and CDR2 YYEKEE (reference sequence). In nucleotides, the CDR3 is TGTGCCAGCAGCCGGGGACAGGGCGTCGATCAGCCCCAGCATTTT. This gives the protein CASSRGQGVDQPQHF.

The genes are TRBV29-1 and TRBJ1-2; a weak D match, TRBD1 (6 bases). The CDR3 runs to 11 residues. In germline, CDR1 is SQVTM, CDR2 ANQGSEA. Trimming took off 4 bases at V and 8 bases at J, with 11 bases between the two ends. In DNA form, the CDR3 reads TGCAGCGTTGCACAGGGAGACGGCTACACCTTC. Protein: CSVAQGDGYTF.

The rearrangement links TRBV19 to TRBJ1-4; 8 bases agree with TRBD1. The V gene's germline CDR1 is LNHDA and CDR2 SQIVND (reference sequence). This CDR3 contains 15 residues. The V and J ends lost 11 bases and 2 bases, in that order; junction bases with no gene match: 10. As DNA, the CDR3 is TGTGCCGCCGGGGCAGGGGGCTTTACTAATGAAAAACTGTTTTTT. Protein sequence: CAAGAGGFTNEKLFF.

The gene calls are TRBV30 and TRBJ2-1, with TRBD2 as a possible D gene (6 bases). This CDR3 spans 14 amino acids. V was shortened by 4 bases and J by 7 bases, with 17 bases between the two germline ends. Looked up from germline, CDR1 is GTSNPN and CDR2 is SVGIG (reference sequence). The CDR3 DNA reads as TGTGCCTGGACCCGGGGGACCGCATGGAATGAGCAGTTCTTC. It translates to CAWTRGTAWNEQFF.

V gene TRBV7-2 combines with J gene TRBJ1-6, with 9 bases matching TRBD1. V shed 4 bases and J 8 bases; nucleotides not matched to a gene: 3. This CDR3 is 14 amino acids long. Germline loops: CDR1 SGHTA, CDR2 FQGNSA. CDR3 amino acids: CASSSGTGHSPLHF. DNA for the CDR3: TGTGCCAGCAGCTCCGGGACAGGGCATTCACCCCTCCACTTT.

The rearrangement links TRBV7-3 to TRBJ2-1, with D maybe TRBD2 (5 bases). Trimming stripped 5 bases from V and 0 bases from J, with 11 bases between. Germline loops: CDR1 SGHTA, CDR2 FQGTGA. The CDR3 sequence is 15 residues long. The CDR3 here is CASSVMGSSYNEQFF. DNA of the CDR3: TGTGCCAGCAGCGTTATGGGGAGCTCCTACAATGAGCAGTTCTTC.

V is TRBV5-4 and J is TRBJ2-1; 7 nucleotides line up with TRBD2. With V trimmed by 4 bases and J by 5 bases, 6 bases remained unmatched. CDR3 length: 14 amino acids. Germline CDR1 and CDR2: SGHNT and YYREEE (reference sequence). Here the CDR3 reads CASSAAGLNNEQFF. The DNA for the CDR3 is TGTGCCAGCAGCGCTGCGGGACTAAACAATGAGCAGTTCTTC.

This chain uses TRBV7-3 with TRBJ1-2, with 8 bases matching TRBD1. The CDR3 sequence is 13 residues long. The V and J ends lost 5 bases and 4 bases, in that order; junction bases with no gene match: 3. CDR1 is SGHTA, CDR2 FQGTGA, per germline. CDR3 bases: TGTGCCAGCAGCACCGGGACAGGCTATGGCTACACCTTC. Protein sequence: CASSTGTGYGYTF.

The chain carries TRBV30 and TRBJ2-2; TRBD2 aligns across 10 bases. V trimming: 2 bases; J trimming: 6 bases; junction bases outside the gene matches: 6. The CDR3 loop spans 15 amino acids. The germline V gene has CDR1 GTSNPN and CDR2 SVGIG (reference sequence). The CDR3 bases are TGTGCCTGGAGTTCTACTAGCGGGAAGTCCGGGGAGCTGTTTTTT. The encoded protein is CAWSSTSGKSGELFF.

This rearrangement joins TRBV18 to TRBJ2-5; no clear D gene. The ends were cut back, 1 base at V and 2 bases at J, with 8 bases in the middle. The CDR3 sequence is 14 residues long. Germline V gene lookup returns CDR1 KGHSH and CDR2 LQKENI. CDR3: CASSPLGNQETQYF. CDR3 nucleotides: TGTGCCAGCTCACCACTGGGCAATCAAGAGACCCAGTACTTC.

This rearrangement joins TRBV7-3 to TRBJ2-1; possibly TRBD1 for D (6 bases). The CDR3 has 16 residues. Per germline, CDR1 SGHTA and CDR2 FQGTGA. The V and J ends lost 2 bases and 5 bases respectively, with 16 bases between them. CDR3 protein: CASSLWGLAINNEQFF. As DNA, the CDR3 is TGTGCCAGCAGCTTATGGGGGCTGGCGATAAACAATGAGCAGTTCTTC.

The table lists this clone with a few counts. The chain links TRBV7-6 to TRBJ2-1, with D possibly being TRBD2 (5 bases). Germline V gene data show CDR1 as SGHVS and CDR2 as FNYEAQ. V was shortened by 6 bases and J by 6 bases, with 15 bases between the two germline ends. The CDR3 sequence is 14 residues long. The CDR3 DNA is TGTGCCAGCAGTGATCCCCGGCGGGCCAATGAGCAGTTCTTC. This encodes CASSDPRRANEQFF.

A note on this clone: In the same sample, other DNA sequences code for this CDR3. The genes are TRBV7-2 and TRBJ1-1; D may be TRBD1 (6 bases). Per germline, CDR1 SGHTA and CDR2 FQGNSA. V was clipped by 5 bases and J by 3 bases, with 10 bases between them. The CDR3 consists of 13 residues. CDR3 sequence: CASSPDSYTEAFF. The CDR3, as DNA: TGTGCCAGCAGCCCGGACAGCTACACTGAAGCTTTCTTT. The entire variable domain, with the rest obtained from reference TRBV7-2 and TRBJ1-1, is as follows: GAGVSQSPSNKVTEKGKDVELRCDPISGHTALYWYRQSLGQGLEFLIYFQGNSAPDKSGLPSDRFSAERTGGSVSTLTIQRTQQEDSAVYLCASSPDSYTEAFFGQGTRLTVV.

This clone was seen only a few times. This sequence joins TRBV7-8 and TRBJ1-6; D remains ambiguous. There are 15 residues in the CDR3. Trimming cost V 5 bases and J 3 bases, with 11 bases left between them. Germline V gives CDR1 SGHVS, CDR2 FQNEAQ. Here the CDR3 reads CASSREALYNSPLHF. The CDR3 DNA reads TGTGCCAGCAGCCGCGAGGCACTCTATAATTCACCCCTCCACTTT.

J is TRBJ2-5 and V is TRBV29-1; D remains ambiguous. Germline CDR1 is SQVTM and CDR2 is ANQGSEA. Trimming stripped 2 bases from V and 0 bases from J, with 4 bases between. The CDR3 is 12 residues long. CDR3: CSVEYNQETQYF. CDR3 DNA: TGCAGCGTTGAATACAACCAAGAGACCCAGTACTTC.

The V and J genes are TRBV10-1 and TRBJ2-7; TRBD2 matches 8 bases. Germline V gene lookup returns CDR1 WNHNN and CDR2 SYGVQD (reference sequence). The CDR3 is made up of 15 amino acids. Trimming took 3 bases from V and 1 from J; bases not matched to a gene: 5. In nucleotides, the CDR3 is TGCGCCAGCAGTGACCAACCTAGCGGGTCCTACGAGCAGTACTTC. This translates into CASSDQPSGSYEQYF.

The V gene is TRBV19, the J gene TRBJ2-7, with 9 bases lining up with TRBD1. CDR1 is LNHDA, CDR2 SQIVND, per germline (reference sequence). The CDR3 is made up of 13 amino acids. Unmatched junction bases numbered 5, after V lost 10 bases and J lost 1 base. CDR3 loop: CATSGTGSYEQYF. DNA of the CDR3: TGTGCCACCTCCGGGACAGGGTCCTACGAGCAGTACTTC.

The chain carries TRBV30 and TRBJ2-7; 10 bases match TRBD1. Germline V gene lookup returns CDR1 GTSNPN and CDR2 SVGIG (reference sequence). V lost 6 bases and J lost 10; bases outside the gene matches: 6. The CDR3 runs 11 residues. CDR3 residues: CACGTGDVQYF. CDR3 in DNA: TGTGCCTGTGGGACAGGGGATGTTCAGTACTTC.

This clone was seen just once. V gene TRBV7-2 combines with J gene TRBJ2-7, with D maybe TRBD1 (6 bases). Germline loops: CDR1 SGHTA, CDR2 FQGNSA. This CDR3 has 16 amino acids. Trimming removed 3 bases from V and 4 bases from J, with 19 bases in between. CDR3 nucleotide sequence: TGTGCCAGCAGCTTGATTGGGACAAGCCTATTATACGAGCAGTACTTC. Translated: CASSLIGTSLLYEQYF.